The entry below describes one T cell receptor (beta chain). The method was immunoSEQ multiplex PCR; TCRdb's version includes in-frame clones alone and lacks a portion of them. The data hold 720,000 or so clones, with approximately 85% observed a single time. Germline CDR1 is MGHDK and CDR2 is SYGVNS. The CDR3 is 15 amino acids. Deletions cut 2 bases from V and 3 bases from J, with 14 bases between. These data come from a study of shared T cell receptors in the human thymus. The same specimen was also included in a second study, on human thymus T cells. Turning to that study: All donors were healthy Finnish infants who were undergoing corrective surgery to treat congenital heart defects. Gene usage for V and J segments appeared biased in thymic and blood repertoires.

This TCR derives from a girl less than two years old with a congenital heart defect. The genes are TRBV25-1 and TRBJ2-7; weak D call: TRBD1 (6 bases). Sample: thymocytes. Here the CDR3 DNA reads TGTGCCAGCAGTGAAACGGGACACGGCAACTACGAGCAGTACTTC. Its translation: CASSETGHGNYEQYF.